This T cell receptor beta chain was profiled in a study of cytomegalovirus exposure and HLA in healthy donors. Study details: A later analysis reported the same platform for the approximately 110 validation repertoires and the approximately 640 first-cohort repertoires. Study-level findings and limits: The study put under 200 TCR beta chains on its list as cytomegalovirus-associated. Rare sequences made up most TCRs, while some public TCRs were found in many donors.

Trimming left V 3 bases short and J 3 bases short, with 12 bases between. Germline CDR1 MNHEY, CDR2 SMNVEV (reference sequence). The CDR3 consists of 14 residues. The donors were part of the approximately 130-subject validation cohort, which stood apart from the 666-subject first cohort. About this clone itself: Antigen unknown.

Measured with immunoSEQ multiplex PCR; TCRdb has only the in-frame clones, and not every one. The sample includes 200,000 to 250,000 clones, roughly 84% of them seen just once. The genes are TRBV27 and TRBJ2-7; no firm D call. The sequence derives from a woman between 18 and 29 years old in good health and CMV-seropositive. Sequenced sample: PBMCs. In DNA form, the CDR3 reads TGTGCCAGCAGTTTGGCGGTAGATGGCTACGAGCAGTACTTC. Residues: CASSLAVDGYEQYF.